The T cell receptor beta chain under discussion was sequenced for a study of T cells in Graves' hyperthyroidism and ophthalmopathy. It was RNA transcripts that yielded the amplified TCR beta CDR3 regions. HTBI primers were employed in a first-round RT-PCR of the TCR CDR3. Using its own MiXCR run on the multiplex PCR reads, TCRdb lists one record per CDR3 protein. The sample consists of around 33,000 distinct CDR3 sequences, about 50% of them appearing once. In the case of this clonotype: Antigen unknown.

The CDR3 is 14 residues long. V lost 3 bases and J lost 4, with 13 bases in between. CDR1 SGDLS and CDR2 YYNGEE come from the germline V gene. Study-level points and caveats: By a 13 V-J model, ophthalmopathy was set apart from stable hyperthyroidism.

V is TRBV9 and J is TRBJ2-5, with TRBD2 as a possible D gene (5 bases). Sequencing input: blood. The sequence came from a woman between 50 and 59 years old with Graves' hyperthyroidism that later progressed to Graves' ophthalmopathy. In DNA, the CDR3 is TGTGCCAGCAGCGGCGGGTGGACGGGAGAGACCCAGTACTTC. It specifies CASSGGWTGETQYF. Full variable domain (missing parts from reference TRBV9 and TRBJ2-5): DSGVTQTPKHLITATGQRVTLRCSPRSGDLSVYWYQQSLDQGLQFLIQYYNGEERAKGNILERFSAQQFPDLHSELNLSSLELGDSALYFCASSGGWTGETQYFGPGTRLLVL.